This passage covers 6 T cell receptor beta chains from one sample sequenced in a study of cytomegalovirus exposure and HLA in healthy donors. PCR used 60 Vbeta primers and 13 Jbeta primers. Clones were read by immunoSEQ multiplex PCR, and TCRdb kept only the in-frame ones, dropping some. The sample table sets out some 140,000 clones. Sequencing used PBMCs. The receptors were gathered from a woman between 40 and 50 years old in good health and CMV-seronegative.

The chain is built from TRBV11-3 and TRBJ2-1; 7 positions agree with TRBD1. The V gene's germline CDR1 is SGHNT and CDR2 YENEEA. CDR3 size: 15 residues. V shed 5 bases, J shed 2 bases, and the junction held 6 bases outside the gene matches. The DNA for the CDR3 is TGTGCCAGCAGCCCTGGACAGGTTACCTACAATGAGCAGTTCTTC. Residues: CASSPGQVTYNEQFF.

CDR3 region: CASSSGQGELSETQYF. Here the CDR3 DNA reads TGCGCCAGCAGCTCCGGACAGGGGGAATTATCAGAGACCCAGTACTTC. The chain is built from TRBV5-1 and TRBJ2-5; TRBD1 matches 10 bases. V was clipped by 3 bases and J by 4 bases; unmatched bases: 9. Germline CDR1 is SGHRS and CDR2 is YFSETQ. This CDR3 has 16 residues.

This chain connects TRBV6-1 to TRBJ1-5, with D unresolved. V was trimmed by 3 bases and J by 0 bases, leaving 9 bases between them. CDR1 and CDR2 (germline): MNHNS, SASEGT. The length of the CDR3 is 15 residues. The CDR3: CASSDFYSSNQPQHF. The CDR3 DNA is TGTGCCAGCAGTGACTTTTACAGTAGCAATCAGCCCCAGCATTTT.

The J gene is TRBJ2-5, the V gene TRBV5-1; TRBD1 agrees at 7 bases. Germline V gene data show CDR1 as SGHRS and CDR2 as YFSETQ. V shed 4 bases, J shed 3 bases, and the junction held 6 bases outside the gene matches. The CDR3 extends over 14 amino acids. The CDR3: CASSTRGSEETQYF. Written as DNA, the CDR3 is TGCGCCAGCAGCACCAGGGGGTCGGAAGAGACCCAGTACTTC.

The chain couples TRBV4-2 to TRBJ1-5, with D possibly matching TRBD1 (6 bases). CDR1 LGHNA and CDR2 YNFKEQ come from the germline V gene. This CDR3 has 15 residues. V was shortened by 0 bases and J by 2 bases, with 8 bases between the two germline ends. The CDR3 region has the DNA TGTGCCAGCAGCCAAGAGGACAGCCGCAATCAGCCCCAGCATTTT. This codes for CASSQEDSRNQPQHF.

The J gene is TRBJ2-5, the V gene TRBV9, with a tentative D call TRBD2 (5 bases). This CDR3 comprises 14 residues. The ends were cut back, 0 bases at V and 5 bases at J, with 11 bases in the middle. CDR1 and CDR2 (germline): SGDLS, YYNGEE. DNA of the CDR3: TGTGCCAGCAGCGTAGATGGAGAGCGGGAGACCCAGTACTTC. Protein sequence: CASSVDGERETQYF.